This TCR beta chain was sequenced in a study of shared clonotypes between healthy human individuals (dated by TCRdb to about 2020). General notes on the study: Two women and three men aged 18 to 49 years were included in the cohort. Per donor, three plates each were used for CD4 naive and CD4 memory, two for CD8 naive, and one for CD8 memory. Libraries were prepared and TCR repertoires were sequenced by different laboratories using diverse techniques, in order to increase sequencing depth and limit assay-specific biases. To estimate repertoire size and how much clonotypes are shared between individuals, the study performed deep sequencing of blood TCR repertoires from about 5 healthy adults. Per donor, leukapheresis produced somewhere between about 0.8 and 9 billion PBMCs.

Beyond this particular receptor, the publication reports: Rarefaction of sorted-subset datasets indicated incomplete sequencing despite the large sequencing depth. Estimated clonotype richness was generally larger for naive than for memory subsets. Around 5% of naive CD4, around 3.5% of naive CD8, approximately 2% of memory CD4, and about 0.4% of memory CD8 clonotypes were shared across a few donors. The genetic and exposure-history diversity represented was limited by the small number of donors. Sampling was restricted to blood, and TCR repertoires in tissues likely differ from the TCR repertoires found in blood. Pairwise subsampling indicated that sequencing depth was expected to affect the degree of clonotype sharing among donors. Clonotypes shared by all four sorted-subset donors showed higher generation probabilities than non-shared clonotypes.

Looking up the germline V gene yields CDR1 LGHNA and CDR2 YNFKEQ. V trim: 2 bases; J trim: 3 bases; unmatched bases: 17. The CDR3, cysteine through phenylalanine, is 20 amino acids long. Here the CDR3 DNA is all that survives: 60 bases in frame from base 1. About this clone: This clone's antigen is unknown. Base-call qualities are not available, and no considerably larger clone is one nucleotide away.

Donors were healthy HIV-negative adults with no recently reported acute infections or vaccinations. Every donor was a Caucasian adult living in Nashville, Tennessee, USA. Magnetic negative selection was used to enrich CD4+ T cells, after which naive cells were positively selected on CD45RA and the negative fraction became the memory subset. After blood collection by leukapheresis, PBMCs were isolated using Ficoll-Histopaque density gradient centrifugation and then cryopreserved in the vapor phase of liquid nitrogen. Analytical flow cytometry was used to check the purity and quantity of every magnetically sorted T cell population. From each sorted fraction, genomic DNA was isolated and quantified by UV absorbance on a Nanodrop 2000c. Using the deep immunoSEQ assay, multiplex PCR amplified TCR CDR3 regions from genomic DNA. For each cell subset, the extracted genomic DNA was distributed evenly across all wells of several immunoSEQ 96-well plates, and each plate served as one replicate. For sorted subsets, each replicate PCR was loaded with approximately 0.2 ug genomic DNA, equivalent to approximately 27,000 T cell genomes. The purified libraries were quantified using a Qubit 3.0 fluorometer, sized with a Bioanalyzer 2100, and then quantified again using the KAPA Library Quantification kit. A separate single-read 150-cycle Illumina NextSeq 550 flow cell was used to sequence each immunoSEQ 96-well plate. Per the authors' processing: The immunoSEQ output contained only junctional sequences without quality scores, so filtering could not match that applied to full-length reads. Sequences were annotated with PyIR, a Python wrapper for IgBLAST v1.9, using IMGT germline references to assign V/J genes and CDR3. Any read was removed if the V/J assignment was weak (E-value above 1e-6), the CDR3 was missing, or the read contained stop codons, out-of-frame junctions, or ambiguous translated residues. V3J clonotypes were defined as sequences sharing an identical inferred V gene, J gene, and CDR3 amino acid sequence. The percentage overlap between two repertoires was calculated by dividing the number of shared unique clonotypes by the size of the smaller repertoire. Repertoire richness was assessed with RTK rarefaction, the Chao1 estimator, and Recon v2.1 estimates of unobserved clonotypes. For all TCRbeta clonotypes obtained by the gDNA method from a handful of donors, generation probabilities were computed with OLGA. TCRdb retrieved this table from immuneACCESS and kept in-frame rearrangements only. Not all clones are present; in checked studies, unresolved V genes account for under half, and no reason is known for the remainder. V and J calls and clone size follow that table, whereas D and trimming were derived from the DNA. A total of approximately 2,000,000 clones appear in this sample, about nine tenths of them only once. Roughly 0.34% of the sample is held by the ten biggest clonotypes.

The sequenced sample consisted of naive CD4+ T cells from PBMCs. What this sample's cell subset or site label stands for: CD45RA+ positively selected. This clonotype was obtained from a man aged 18 to 30 in good health. Some clones in this sample may be carry-over from other donors' samples. This sequence uses TRBV4-2 and TRBJ2-3; 10 central bases correspond to TRBD2. The bases are TGTGCCAGCAGCCAACTTAGAGGCCTAGCGGGAGAGGCGGGAACAGATACGCAGTATTTT. Translated, this gives CASSQLRGLAGEAGTDTQYF.